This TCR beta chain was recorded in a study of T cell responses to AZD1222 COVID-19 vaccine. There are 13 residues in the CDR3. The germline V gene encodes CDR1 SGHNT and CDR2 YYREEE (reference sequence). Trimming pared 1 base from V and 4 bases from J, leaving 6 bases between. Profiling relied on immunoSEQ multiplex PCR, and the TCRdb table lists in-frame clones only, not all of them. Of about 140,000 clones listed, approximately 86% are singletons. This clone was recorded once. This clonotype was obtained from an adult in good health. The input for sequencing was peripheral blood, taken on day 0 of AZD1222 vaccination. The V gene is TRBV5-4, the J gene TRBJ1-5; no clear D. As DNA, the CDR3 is TGTGCCAGCAGCTTGAACAAGAATCAGCCCCAGCATTTT. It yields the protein CASSLNKNQPQHF.